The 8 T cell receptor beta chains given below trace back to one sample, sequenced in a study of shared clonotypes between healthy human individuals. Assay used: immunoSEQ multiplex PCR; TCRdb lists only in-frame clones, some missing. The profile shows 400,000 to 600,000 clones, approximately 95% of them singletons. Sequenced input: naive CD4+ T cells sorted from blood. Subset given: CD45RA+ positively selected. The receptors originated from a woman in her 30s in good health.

CDR3 region: CASGTGTNTEAFF. The CDR3 DNA reads as TGTGCCAGCGGGACCGGGACGAACACTGAAGCTTTCTTT. The chain recombines TRBV27 with TRBJ1-1; a possible D gene is TRBD1 (5 bases). CDR3 length: 13 amino acids. The germline V gene encodes CDR1 MNHEY and CDR2 SMNVEV (reference sequence). The V end lost 8 bases, the J end lost 1 base, and 11 bases lay between the germline ends.

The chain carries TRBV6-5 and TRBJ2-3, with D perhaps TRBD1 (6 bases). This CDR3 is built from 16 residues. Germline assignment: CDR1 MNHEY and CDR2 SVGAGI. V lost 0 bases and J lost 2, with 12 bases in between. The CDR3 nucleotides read TGTGCCAGCAGTTACTCGACTGGGGGCTACACAGATACGCAGTATTTT. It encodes CASSYSTGGYTDTQYF.

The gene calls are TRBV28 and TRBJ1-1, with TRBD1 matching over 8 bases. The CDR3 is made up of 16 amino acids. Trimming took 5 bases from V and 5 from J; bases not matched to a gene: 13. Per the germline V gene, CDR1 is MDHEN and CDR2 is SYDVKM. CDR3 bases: TGTGCCAGCAGTCCCCCCCGACAGGGGAAGGGGACTGAAGCTTTCTTT. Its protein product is CASSPPRQGKGTEAFF.

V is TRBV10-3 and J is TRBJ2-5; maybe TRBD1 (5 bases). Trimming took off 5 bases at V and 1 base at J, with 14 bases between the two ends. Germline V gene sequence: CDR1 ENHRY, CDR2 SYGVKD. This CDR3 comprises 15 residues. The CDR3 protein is CAISQQTEAQETQYF. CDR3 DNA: TGTGCCATCAGTCAACAGACAGAGGCCCAAGAGACCCAGTACTTC.

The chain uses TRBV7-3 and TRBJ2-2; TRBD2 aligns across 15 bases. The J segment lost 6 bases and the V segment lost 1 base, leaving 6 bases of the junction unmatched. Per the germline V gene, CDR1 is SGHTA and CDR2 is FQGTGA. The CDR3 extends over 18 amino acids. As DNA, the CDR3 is TGTGCCAGCAGCTTAAGATGGGGACTAGCGGGAGGTCCCGGGGAGCTGTTTTTT. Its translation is CASSLRWGLAGGPGELFF.

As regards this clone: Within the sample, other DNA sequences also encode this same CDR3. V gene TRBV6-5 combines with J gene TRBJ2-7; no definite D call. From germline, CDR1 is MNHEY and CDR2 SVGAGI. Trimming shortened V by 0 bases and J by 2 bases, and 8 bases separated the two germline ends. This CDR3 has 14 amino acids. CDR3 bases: TGTGCCAGCAGTTACTCGTCTGAAGCCTACGAGCAGTACTTC. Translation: CASSYSSEAYEQYF.

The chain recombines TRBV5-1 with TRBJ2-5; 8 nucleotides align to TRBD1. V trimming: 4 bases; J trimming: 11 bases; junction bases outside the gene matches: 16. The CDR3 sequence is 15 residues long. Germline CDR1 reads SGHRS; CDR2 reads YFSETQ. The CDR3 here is CASSRSGTGSWEQYF. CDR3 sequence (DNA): TGCGCCAGCAGCCGTTCCGGGACAGGATCCTGGGAGCAGTACTTC.

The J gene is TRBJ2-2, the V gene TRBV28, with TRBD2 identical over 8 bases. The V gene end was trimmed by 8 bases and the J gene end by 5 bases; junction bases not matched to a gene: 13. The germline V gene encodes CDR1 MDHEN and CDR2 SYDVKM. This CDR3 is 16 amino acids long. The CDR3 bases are TGTGCCAGCGAGGAAGCGGGAGAGGGTTCAACCGGGGAGCTGTTTTTT. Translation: CASEEAGEGSTGELFF.